One sample yielded the 2 T cell receptor beta chains listed below, sequenced in a study of control samples from healthy donors and cancer patients. The table came from immunoSEQ multiplex PCR; TCRdb's copy has only in-frame clones and leaves some out. The sample holds around 200,000 clones, approximately 92% seen once. The specimen was blood. These receptors came from a man in his late teens or twenties in good health.

The chain combines TRBV11-2 with TRBJ1-1, with D unclear. The CDR3 extends over 12 amino acids. Germline assignment: CDR1 SGHAT and CDR2 FQNNGV. V lost 5 bases, J lost 2 bases, and 6 bases lay in between. The CDR3 spells CASSHSNTEAFF. As DNA, the CDR3 is TGTGCCAGCAGCCATTCCAACACTGAAGCTTTCTTT.

This chain uses TRBV4-2 with TRBJ2-1; 9 bases match TRBD2. The CDR3 is 18 amino acids. Per the germline V gene, CDR1 is LGHNA and CDR2 is YNFKEQ. The V and J ends lost 1 base and 5 bases, in that order; junction bases with no gene match: 12. The CDR3 here is CASSQGPFAGGRNNEQFF. The CDR3 region has the DNA TGTGCCAGCAGCCAAGGTCCCTTCGCGGGGGGGCGAAACAATGAGCAGTTCTTC.